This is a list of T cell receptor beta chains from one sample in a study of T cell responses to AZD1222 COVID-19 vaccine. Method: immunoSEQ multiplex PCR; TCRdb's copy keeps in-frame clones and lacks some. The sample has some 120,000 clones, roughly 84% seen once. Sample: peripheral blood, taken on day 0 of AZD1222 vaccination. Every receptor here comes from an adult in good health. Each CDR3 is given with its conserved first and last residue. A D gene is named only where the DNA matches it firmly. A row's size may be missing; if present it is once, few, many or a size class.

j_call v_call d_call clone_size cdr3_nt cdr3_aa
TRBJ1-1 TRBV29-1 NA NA TGCAGCGTTGTCAACCCCACCGGTGAAGCTTTCTTT CSVVNPTGEAFF
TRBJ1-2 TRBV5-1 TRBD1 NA TGCGCCAGCAGCTTCCGGGACAGGGATGGCTACACCTTC CASSFRDRDGYTF
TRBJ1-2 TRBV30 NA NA TGTGCCTGGACGCAGTCGGGGCGGGACTATGGCTACACCTTC CAWTQSGRDYGYTF
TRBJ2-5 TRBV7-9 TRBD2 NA TGTGCCAGCAGCTCGGGACTAGCGGGCCAGACGGGGGCTCAAGAGACCCAGTACTTC CASSSGLAGQTGAQETQYF
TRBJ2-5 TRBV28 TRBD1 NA TGTGCCAGCAGTTTAGGGACAGTAACGGCGGAGACCCAGTACTTC CASSLGTVTAETQYF
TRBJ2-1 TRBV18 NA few TGTGCCAGCTCACCACGAGGGGCCGCCCTAGACAATGAGCAGTTCTTC CASSPRGAALDNEQFF
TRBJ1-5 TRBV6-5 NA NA TGTGCCAGCAGCGCAGGGGAAGGGTCCCAGCATTTT CASSAGEGSQHF
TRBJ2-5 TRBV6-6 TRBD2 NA TGTGCCAGCAGTTGGGGACTAGCGGGAGGGGAGACCCAGTACTTC CASSWGLAGGETQYF
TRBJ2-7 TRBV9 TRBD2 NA TGTGCCAGCAGCGTCGGCGGGGGGTTAATCGACGAGCAGTACTTC CASSVGGGLIDEQYF
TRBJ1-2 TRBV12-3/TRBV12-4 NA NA TGTGCCAGCAGTTTTGGGCCGAGATATGGCTACACCTTC CASSFGPRYGYTF
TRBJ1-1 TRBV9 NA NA TGTGCCAGCAGCGTAGCAACAGGGAACGCTGAAGCTTTCTTT CASSVATGNAEAFF
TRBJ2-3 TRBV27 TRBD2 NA TGTGCCAGCTCTAGCGGGAGGATGGCAGATACGCAGTATTTT CASSSGRMADTQYF
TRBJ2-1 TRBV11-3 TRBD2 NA TGTGCCAGCAGAATTAGCGGGGTATACAATGAGCAGTTCTTC CASRISGVYNEQFF
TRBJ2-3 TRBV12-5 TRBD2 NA TGTGCTAGTGGTTTGGTCAGTTGGGGACTATACACAGATACGCAGTATTTT CASGLVSWGLYTDTQYF
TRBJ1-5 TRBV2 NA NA TGTGCCAGCAGTGTGAGCAGAAGTAGCAATCAGCCCCAGCATTTT CASSVSRSSNQPQHF
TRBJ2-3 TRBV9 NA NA TGTGCCAGCAGCGGACGGGACCTCAAAACAGATACGCAGTATTTT CASSGRDLKTDTQYF
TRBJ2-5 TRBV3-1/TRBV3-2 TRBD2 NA TGTGCCAGCAGCCCGGGACTAGCGGGATGGGTCCAAGAGACCCAGTACTTC CASSPGLAGWVQETQYF
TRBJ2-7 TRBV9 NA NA TGTGCCAGCAGCGTAGGGGGTCCCGAGCAGTACTTC CASSVGGPEQYF
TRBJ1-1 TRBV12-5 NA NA TGTGCTAGTGGTGGGACTGAAGCTTTCTTT CASGGTEAFF
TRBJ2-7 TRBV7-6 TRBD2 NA TGTGCCAGCAGCCCCGGGGGTAGCGGGAGTGGGAGCTCCTACGAGCAGTACTTC CASSPGGSGSGSSYEQYF
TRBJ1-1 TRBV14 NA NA TGTGCCAGCAGCCAAGATCACGGGGTTTGGAGCACTGAAGCTTTCTTT CASSQDHGVWSTEAFF
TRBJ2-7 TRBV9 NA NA TGTGCCAGCAGCGTAGCTACGGGGGCCACCTACGAGCAGTACTTC CASSVATGATYEQYF
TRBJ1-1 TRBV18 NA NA TGTGCCAGCTCACTTTGGGACAAGTCTGAAGCTTTCTTT CASSLWDKSEAFF
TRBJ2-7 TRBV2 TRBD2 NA TGTGCCAGCAGGGAAAGCGGGACCCACGAGCAGTACTTC CASRESGTHEQYF
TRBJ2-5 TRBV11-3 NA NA TGTGCCAGCAGCTTAGTTTGGAGCACTACACAAGAGACCCAGTACTTC CASSLVWSTTQETQYF
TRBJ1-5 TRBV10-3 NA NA TGTGCCATCAGTGAGTCAGGGAGTAGCAATCAGCCCCAGCATTTT CAISESGSSNQPQHF
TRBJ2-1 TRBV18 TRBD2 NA TGTGCCAGCTCACCACCGTCTAGCGGGGGGAGTGAGCAGTTCTTC CASSPPSSGGSEQFF
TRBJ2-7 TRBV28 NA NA TGTGCCACCAACCTGGGACGAGGGGTAGTACCCTACGAGCAGTACTTC CATNLGRGVVPYEQYF
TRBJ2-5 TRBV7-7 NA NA TGTGCTAGCAGCCCCCGGGGGCGGGAGAAGACCCAGTACTTC CASSPRGREKTQYF
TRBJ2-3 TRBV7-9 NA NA TGTGCCAGCAGCTTAGAGGGGGGTACAGATACGCAGTATTTT CASSLEGGTDTQYF
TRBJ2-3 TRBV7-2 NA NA TGTGCCAGCAGCTTCCATGCAGATACGCAGTATTTT CASSFHADTQYF
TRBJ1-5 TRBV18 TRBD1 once TGTGCCAGCTCGGAACAGGGGGTGCGCAATCAGCCCCAGCATTTT CASSEQGVRNQPQHF